A selection of T cell receptor beta chains follows, all from one sample in a study of cytomegalovirus exposure and HLA in healthy donors. The data were produced by immunoSEQ multiplex PCR, yet TCRdb's version contains in-frame clones alone and is incomplete. The sample gives around 150,000 clones, under 90% of which show up once; 10% is in the top ten. Sequenced: PBMCs. These receptors originate from a woman between 18 and 30 years old in good health and CMV-seropositive. Each CDR3 is given with its conserved first and last residue. Fields, in order: CDR3 DNA, CDR3 protein, D gene, J gene, V gene. A D gene is named only where the DNA matches it firmly.

DNA: TGCGCCAGCAGCTTTGACACCTCCTACGAGCAGTACTTC
CDR3: CASSFDTSYEQYF
D: .
J: TRBJ2-7
V: TRBV5-1

DNA: TGTGCCAGCAGCGAGACTAGCGGGAGGTCCTACGAGCAGTACTTC
CDR3: CASSETSGRSYEQYF
D: TRBD2
J: TRBJ2-7
V: TRBV7-6

DNA: TGTGCCAGCAGCTTATCTCTAGGGGGCGGTGAGCAGTACTTC
CDR3: CASSLSLGGGEQYF
D: TRBD1
J: TRBJ2-7
V: TRBV7-9

DNA: TGTGCCTGGGACACAGGGAGGGATCAGCCCCAGCATTTT
CDR3: CAWDTGRDQPQHF
D: .
J: TRBJ1-5
V: TRBV30

DNA: TGTGCCAGCATCCGGGAGGGCGGCTCCTACGAGCAGTACTTC
CDR3: CASIREGGSYEQYF
D: TRBD2
J: TRBJ2-7
V: TRBV2

DNA: TGTGCCAGCAGTAGATCCAGGGGCACAGATACGCAGTATTTT
CDR3: CASSRSRGTDTQYF
D: .
J: TRBJ2-3
V: TRBV27

DNA: TGTGCCAGTAGTATAGACCGGTTCCCGAGGGAGCAGTACTTC
CDR3: CASSIDRFPREQYF
D: .
J: TRBJ2-7
V: TRBV19

DNA: TGTGCCACCGACAGGGCTGGAAACACCATATATTTT
CDR3: CATDRAGNTIYF
D: TRBD1
J: TRBJ1-3
V: TRBV2

DNA: TGTGCCAGCAGTTTATCGATTAGCGGCTCCTACGAGCAGTACTTC
CDR3: CASSLSISGSYEQYF
D: .
J: TRBJ2-7
V: TRBV27

DNA: TGTGCCAGTAGCATTAGCCAAACGGGCAATGAGCAGTTCTTC
CDR3: CASSISQTGNEQFF
D: .
J: TRBJ2-1
V: TRBV19

DNA: TGTGCCAGCAGCCAAGACAGAACTAACTATGGCTACACCTTC
CDR3: CASSQDRTNYGYTF
D: .
J: TRBJ1-2
V: TRBV14

DNA: TGTGCCAGCTCGCTGCTAGCGGGGGTCTACAATGAGCAGTTCTTC
CDR3: CASSLLAGVYNEQFF
D: TRBD2
J: TRBJ2-1
V: TRBV18

DNA: TGTGCCAGCAGCTTGCGTCGCTCTGGGGCCAACGTCCTGACTTTC
CDR3: CASSLRRSGANVLTF
D: .
J: TRBJ2-6
V: TRBV7-3

DNA: TGTGCCAGTAGTTGGACTAGCGGGAGCTACGAGCAGTACTTC
CDR3: CASSWTSGSYEQYF
D: TRBD2
J: TRBJ2-7
V: TRBV19

DNA: TGTGCCAGCAGCCTGGTCACCGACAGGGGAAGGACCGGGGAGCTGTTTTTT
CDR3: CASSLVTDRGRTGELFF
D: TRBD1
J: TRBJ2-2
V: TRBV5-6

DNA: TGTGCCAGCAGTTTACCACAGGGAATCTCTCAGCCCCAGCATTTT
CDR3: CASSLPQGISQPQHF
D: .
J: TRBJ1-5
V: TRBV28